This T cell receptor (beta chain) came from a study of blood T cell repertoires in COVID-19. Study details: Both acute and convalescent COVID-19 samples were obtained from the United States, Italy and Spain. T cells, B-cell-depleted T cells, or PBMCs supplied cDNA or gDNA.

CDR3 length equals 14 residues. V lost 5 bases to trimming and J lost 2 bases; unmatched junction nucleotides: 6. Germline CDR1 and CDR2: LNHDA and SQIVND (reference sequence). Here immunoSEQ multiplex PCR was the method, and the copy in TCRdb shows in-frame clones only, minus some. The sample includes about 160,000 clones, approximately 92% of them seen just once. The clonotype comes from a woman aged 45-59 years with acute or convalescent COVID-19. Input material: peripheral blood. The chain links TRBV19 to TRBJ2-7; TRBD1 aligns across 7 bases. CDR3 region: CASSVRGGPYEQYF. DNA of the CDR3: TGTGCCAGTAGTGTTCGAGGGGGCCCCTACGAGCAGTACTTC.